This paragraph reports one T cell receptor (beta chain). This sample was included in a study of blood T cell repertoires in COVID-19. As for the study in general: The United States, Italy and Spain were the sources of the acute and convalescent COVID-19 samples. Sources were T cells, B-cell-depleted T cells, or PBMCs; the material itself was cDNA or gDNA.

Under the authors' procedure: The assay estimated nucleated cells by amplifying reference gene primers. Clones were sequenced by immunoSEQ multiplex PCR, and TCRdb holds only the in-frame ones, with some missing. V and J calls and clone size are those listed in that table; D and trimming were worked out from the DNA. The sample has some 50,000 clones, roughly 86% seen once; the top ten hold more than 7.5%. The length of the CDR3 is 14 residues. Between the trimmed V and J ends, which lost 7 bases and 3 bases, there was a span of 13 bases. CDR1 and CDR2 from the germline V gene are MNHEY and SMNVEV (reference sequence).

V gene TRBV27 combines with J gene TRBJ2-1, with D perhaps TRBD2 (6 bases). The TCR was taken from a woman of 80 years or more with acute or convalescent COVID-19. Sequencing was carried out using peripheral blood. CDR3 residues: CASMWRRGYNEQFF. The CDR3 DNA reads as TGTGCCAGCATGTGGAGGCGGGGCTACAATGAGCAGTTCTTC.